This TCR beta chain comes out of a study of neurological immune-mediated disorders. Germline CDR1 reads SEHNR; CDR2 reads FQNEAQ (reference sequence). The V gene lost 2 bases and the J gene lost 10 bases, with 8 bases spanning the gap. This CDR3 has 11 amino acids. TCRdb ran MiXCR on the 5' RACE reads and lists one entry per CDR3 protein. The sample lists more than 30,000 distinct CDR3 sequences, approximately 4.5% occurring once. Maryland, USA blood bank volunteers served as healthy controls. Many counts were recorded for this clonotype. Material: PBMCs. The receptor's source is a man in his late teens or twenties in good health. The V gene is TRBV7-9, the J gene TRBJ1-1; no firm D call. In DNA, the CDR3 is TGTGCCAGCAGCTTATCGGGATCAGCTTTCTTT. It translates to CASSLSGSAFF. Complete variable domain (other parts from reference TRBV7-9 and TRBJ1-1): DTGVSQNPRHKITKRGQNVTFRCDPISEHNRLYWYRQTLGQGPEFLTYFQNEAQLEKSRLLSDRFSAERPKGSFSTLEIQRTEQGDSAMYLCASSLSGSAFFGQGTRLTVV.